The T cell receptor beta chain described here comes from a study of response to subunit inactivated influenza vaccine. TCRdb itself ran the RT-PCR reads through MiXCR, one entry per CDR3 protein. The repertoire consists of about 180,000 distinct CDR3 sequences, with approximately 12% occurring once and the leading ten covering under 40%. The CDR3 has 13 amino acids. CDR1 MNHEY and CDR2 SVGEGT come from the germline V gene. V was pared by 5 bases and J by 2 bases, with 10 bases between. This clonotype appeared a few times. V gene TRBV6-2 or TRBV6-3 combines with J gene TRBJ2-7; possible D gene TRBD1, 6 bases. The source material was CD8+ T cells sorted from PBMCs, sampled approximately 25 months after vaccination. The receptor's source is a man between 50 and 69 years old who received an inactivated influenza vaccine. The CDR3 nucleotides read TGTGCCAGCAGTACGGGACATCCCTACGAGCAGTACTTC. Translation gives CASSTGHPYEQYF.